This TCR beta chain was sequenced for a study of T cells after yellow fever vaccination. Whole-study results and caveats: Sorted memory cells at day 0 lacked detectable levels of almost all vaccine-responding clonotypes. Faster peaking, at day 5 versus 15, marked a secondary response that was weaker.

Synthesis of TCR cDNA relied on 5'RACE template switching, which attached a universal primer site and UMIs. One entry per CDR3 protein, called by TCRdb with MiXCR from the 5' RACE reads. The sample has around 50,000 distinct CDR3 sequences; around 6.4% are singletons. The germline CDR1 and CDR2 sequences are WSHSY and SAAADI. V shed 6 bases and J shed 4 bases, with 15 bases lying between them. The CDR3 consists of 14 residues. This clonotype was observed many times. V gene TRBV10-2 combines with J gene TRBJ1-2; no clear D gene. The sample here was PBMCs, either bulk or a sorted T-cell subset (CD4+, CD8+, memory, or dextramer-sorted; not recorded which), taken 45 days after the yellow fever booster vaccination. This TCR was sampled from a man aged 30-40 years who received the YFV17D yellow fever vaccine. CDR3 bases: TGCGCCAGCAGCCGCCTGGACCGGACCTATGGCTACACCTTC. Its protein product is CASSRLDRTYGYTF.